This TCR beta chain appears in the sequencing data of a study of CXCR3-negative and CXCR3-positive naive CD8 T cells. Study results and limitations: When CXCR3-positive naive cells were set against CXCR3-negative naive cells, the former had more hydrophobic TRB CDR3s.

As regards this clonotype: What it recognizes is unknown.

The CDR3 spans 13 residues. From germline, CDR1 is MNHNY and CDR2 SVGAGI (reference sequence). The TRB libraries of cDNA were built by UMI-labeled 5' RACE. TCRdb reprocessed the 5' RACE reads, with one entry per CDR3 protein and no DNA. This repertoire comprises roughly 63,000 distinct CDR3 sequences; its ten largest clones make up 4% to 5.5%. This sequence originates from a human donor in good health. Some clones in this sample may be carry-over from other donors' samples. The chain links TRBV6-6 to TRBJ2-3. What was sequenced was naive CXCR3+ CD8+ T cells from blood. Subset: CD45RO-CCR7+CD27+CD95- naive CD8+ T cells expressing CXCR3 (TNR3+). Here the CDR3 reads CASSFGRVDTQYF.